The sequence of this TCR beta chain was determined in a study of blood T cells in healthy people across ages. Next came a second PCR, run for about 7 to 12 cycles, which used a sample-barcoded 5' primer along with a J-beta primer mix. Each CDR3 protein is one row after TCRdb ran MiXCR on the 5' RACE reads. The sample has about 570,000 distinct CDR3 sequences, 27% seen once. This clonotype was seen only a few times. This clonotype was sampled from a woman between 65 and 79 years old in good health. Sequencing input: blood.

The CDR3 nucleotides are TGTGCCAGCAGTCGCTCGACTAGCGGGGGGGCTGGTGAGACCCAGTACTTC. Its protein is CASSRSTSGGAGETQYF. The chain employs TRBV7-2 and TRBJ2-5; 14 bases map to TRBD2. The CDR3 loop spans 17 amino acids. V dropped 6 bases and J dropped 5; count of bases not matched to a gene: 11. Germline V gene sequence: CDR1 SGHTA, CDR2 FQGNSA.